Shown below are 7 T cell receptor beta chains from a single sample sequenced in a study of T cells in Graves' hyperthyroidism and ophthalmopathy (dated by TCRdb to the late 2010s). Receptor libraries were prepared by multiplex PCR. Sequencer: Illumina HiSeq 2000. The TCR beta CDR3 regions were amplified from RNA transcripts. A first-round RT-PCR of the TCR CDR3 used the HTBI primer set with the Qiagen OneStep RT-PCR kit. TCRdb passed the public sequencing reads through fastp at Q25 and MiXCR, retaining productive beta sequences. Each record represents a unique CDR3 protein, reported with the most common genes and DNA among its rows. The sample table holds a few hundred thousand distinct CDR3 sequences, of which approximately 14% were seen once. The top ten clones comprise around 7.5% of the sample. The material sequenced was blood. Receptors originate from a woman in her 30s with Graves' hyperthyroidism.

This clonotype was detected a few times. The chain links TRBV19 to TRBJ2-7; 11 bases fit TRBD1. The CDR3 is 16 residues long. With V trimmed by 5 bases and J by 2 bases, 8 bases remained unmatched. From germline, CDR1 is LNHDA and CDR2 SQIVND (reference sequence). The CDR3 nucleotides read TGTGCCAGTAGTCCTCGGACAGGGGGCCCAACCTACGAGCAGTACTTC. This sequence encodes CASSPRTGGPTYEQYF.

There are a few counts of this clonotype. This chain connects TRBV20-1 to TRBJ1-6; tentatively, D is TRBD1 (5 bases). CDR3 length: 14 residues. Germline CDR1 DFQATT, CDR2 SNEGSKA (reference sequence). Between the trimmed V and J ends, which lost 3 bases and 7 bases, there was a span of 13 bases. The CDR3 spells CSASSQGRNSPLHF. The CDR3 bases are TGCAGTGCTAGTTCTCAGGGACGGAATTCACCCCTCCACTTT.

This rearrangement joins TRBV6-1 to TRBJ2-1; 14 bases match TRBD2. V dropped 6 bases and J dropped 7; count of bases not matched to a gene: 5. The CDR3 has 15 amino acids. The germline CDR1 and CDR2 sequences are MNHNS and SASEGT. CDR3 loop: CASRAGTSGSNEQFF. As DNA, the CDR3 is TGTGCCAGCAGGGCCGGGACTAGCGGGAGTAATGAGCAGTTCTTC.

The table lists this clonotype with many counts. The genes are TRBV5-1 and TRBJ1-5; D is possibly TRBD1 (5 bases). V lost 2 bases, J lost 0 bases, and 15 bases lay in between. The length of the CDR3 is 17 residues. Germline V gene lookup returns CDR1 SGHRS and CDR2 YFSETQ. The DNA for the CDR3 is TGCGCCAGCAGCTTTGGCAGGGTCACAACTAGCAATCAGCCCCAGCATTTT. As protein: CASSFGRVTTSNQPQHF.

CDR3 loop: CARSLFGAGTDTQYF. The DNA of the CDR3 is TGTGCCAGGAGTCTCTTTGGGGCAGGCACAGATACGCAGTATTTT. The chain recombines TRBV6-1 with TRBJ2-3; TRBD1 might be the D (5 bases). The ends were cut back, 9 bases at V and 1 base at J, with 17 bases in the middle. CDR1 is MNHNS, CDR2 SASEGT, per germline. CDR3 length equals 15 residues.

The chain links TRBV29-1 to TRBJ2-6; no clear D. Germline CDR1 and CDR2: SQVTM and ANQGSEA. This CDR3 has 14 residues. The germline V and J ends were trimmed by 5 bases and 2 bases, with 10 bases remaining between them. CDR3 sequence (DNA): TGCAGCGTTAGGTTTGAAACTGGGGCCAACGTCCTGACTTTC. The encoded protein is CSVRFETGANVLTF.

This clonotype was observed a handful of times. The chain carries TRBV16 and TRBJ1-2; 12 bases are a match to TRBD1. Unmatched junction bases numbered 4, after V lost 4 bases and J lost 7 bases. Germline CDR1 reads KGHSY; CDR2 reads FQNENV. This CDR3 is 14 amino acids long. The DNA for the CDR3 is TGTGCCAGCAGCCTGGGACAGGGGGCGTTTGGCTACACCTTC. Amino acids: CASSLGQGAFGYTF. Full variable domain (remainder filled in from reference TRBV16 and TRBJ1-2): GEEVAQTPKHLVRGEGQKAKLYCAPIKGHSYVFWYQQVLKNEFKFLISFQNENVFDETGMPKERFSAKCLPNSPCSLEIQATKLEDSAVYFCASSLGQGAFGYTFGSGTRLTVV.